This T cell receptor beta chain was observed in a study of PD-1 blockade in classical Hodgkin lymphoma. The overall study: Once every 2 weeks, patients received intravenous nivolumab at 3 mg/kg.

This CDR3 spans 13 amino acids. V lost 5 bases, J lost 9 bases, and 8 bases stayed unmatched. Germline lookup yields CDR1 MDHEN and CDR2 SYDVKM. Libraries were prepared by immunoSEQ multiplex PCR; TCRdb keeps only in-frame clonotypes and omits some of them. The profile shows some 8,500 clones, about 80% of them singletons. Findings of the study overall: Complete responders matched newly diagnosed patients in baseline diversity. Reported baseline diversity: healthy donors highest, relapsed/refractory patients lowest.

All patients experienced relapse after autologous stem cell transplantation, and brentuximab vedotin exposure was variable. Magnetic depletion of unwanted cells isolated CD4+ T cells from thawed PBMCs. Each best response was a complete response, a partial response or progressive disease. To note about this clone: The target antigen is unknown.

Here the sequenced sample was CD4+ T cells from blood, taken at baseline. J is TRBJ2-7 and V is TRBV28, with TRBD1 matching over 9 bases. This clonotype was obtained from a human donor with classical Hodgkin lymphoma. The CDR3 protein is CASSTGTGSGQYF. Here the CDR3 DNA reads TGTGCCAGCAGTACCGGGACAGGGTCCGGGCAGTACTTC.